This TCR beta chain originates from a study of cytomegalovirus exposure and HLA in healthy donors. Study-level points and caveats: In vitro testing confirmed a few CMV-associated chains as specific for CMV antigens. Later, an analysis found that TCR clusters from the first cohort tended to co-occur in the 90 to 150 validation repertoires. The study recorded 160 or so TCR beta chains that were cytomegalovirus-associated.

Points on this clone: The antigen is undetermined.

The length of the CDR3 is 13 residues. Germline V CDR1 and CDR2: SGHVS, FNYEAQ. The V and J ends lost 1 base and 5 bases respectively, with 9 bases between them. Assay used: immunoSEQ multiplex PCR; TCRdb lists only in-frame clones, some missing. The sample carries 150,000 to 200,000 clones, around 84% recorded once. The sequencing sample was made of PBMCs. This sequence was found in a man between 18 and 29 years old in good health and CMV-seropositive. The genes are TRBV7-6 and TRBJ2-7, with D possibly TRBD1 on 5 matching bases. For the CDR3, the DNA is TGTGCCAGCAGCTTAGTCCCCAGGGACGAGCAGTACTTC. It is translated as CASSLVPRDEQYF.